Given below is one T cell receptor beta chain in context. This clone showed up just a few times. The target of this receptor is not known. Per-base quality was not reported, and no clone a single base away is much larger than it. The sample holds other DNA sequences that translate to the same CDR3. The data are from a study of shared clonotypes between healthy human individuals (dated by TCRdb to 2020 to 2021). With respect to the entire study: The cohort included three men and a couple of women between 18 and 49 years of age. For each donor, CD4 naive and CD4 memory were each given three plates, CD8 naive was given two plates, and CD8 memory was given one plate. The study deeply sequenced blood TCR repertoires of about 5 healthy adults to estimate repertoire size and the extent of clonotype sharing between individuals. Libraries were prepared and TCR repertoires were sequenced by different laboratories using diverse techniques, in order to increase sequencing depth and limit assay-specific biases. Per donor, leukapheresis produced somewhere between about 0.94 and 9 billion PBMCs. Here is what the overall study found, with its caveats: Larger estimated clonotype richness was generally found for naive subsets than for memory subsets. Sampling was restricted to blood, and TCR repertoires in tissue are likely to differ from TCR repertoires in blood. Because the study included only a small number of donors, the genetic and exposure-history diversity represented was limited. Higher generation probabilities were observed for clonotypes shared by all four sorted-subset donors than for non-shared clonotypes. Incomplete sequencing was indicated by rarefaction of sorted-subset datasets, despite the large sequencing depth. Sharing across four donors was observed for approximately 5% of naive CD4, over 3% of naive CD8, over 2% of memory CD4, and roughly 0.4% of memory CD8 clonotypes. Based on pairwise subsampling, the degree of clonotype sharing among donors was expected to be affected by sequencing depth.

TCR CDR3 regions were amplified from genomic DNA by multiplex PCR using the deep immunoSEQ assay. Extracted genomic DNA from each cell subset was spread evenly across all wells of several immunoSEQ 96-well plates, with each plate serving as a replicate. For sorted subsets, 150 to 250 ng of genomic DNA, equivalent to 25,000 to 35,000 T cell genomes, went into each replicate PCR. The purified libraries were quantified using a Qubit 3.0 fluorometer, sized with a Bioanalyzer 2100, and then quantified again using the KAPA Library Quantification kit. Every immunoSEQ 96-well plate was sequenced on a dedicated single-read 150-cycle Illumina NextSeq 550 flow cell. In the source study's methods: The immunoSEQ output contained only junctional sequences without quality scores, so filtering could not match that applied to full-length reads. To assign V/J genes and CDR3, sequences were annotated using PyIR, a Python wrapper for IgBLAST v1.9, with IMGT germline references. Reads were removed for weak V/J assignments (E-value above 1e-6), missing CDR3, stop codons, out-of-frame junctions, or ambiguous translated residues. V3J clonotypes were defined by identical inferred V gene, J gene, and CDR3 amino acid sequence. Percentage overlap between repertoires was calculated by dividing the number of shared unique clonotypes by the size of the smaller repertoire. Richness of each repertoire was evaluated using RTK rarefaction, the Chao1 estimator, and Recon v2.1 estimates of unobserved clonotypes. For all TCRbeta clonotypes obtained by the gDNA method from several donors, generation probabilities were computed with OLGA. Entries here come from immuneACCESS through TCRdb and include only in-frame sequences with V and J called. Some clones fail to appear in such tables; in the studies checked, an unresolved V gene covers under half of the shortfall, and the cause of the remainder is unknown. The DNA gave D and trimming, while V, J and clone size come from that table. In this sample the table shows approximately 2,300,000 clones, less than 95% of which occur a single time. The biggest ten clones account for 0.37% of the sample.

For CDR1 and CDR2, the germline V gene lists SGHAT and FQNNGV. The CDR3 runs 13 amino acids, cysteine and phenylalanine included. Only the CDR3 portion is preserved as DNA: 39 bases, with reading frame beginning at the first base. V is clipped by 1 base and J by 4 bases, and the sequence between their germline boundaries is 5 bases long. Donors were healthy HIV-negative adults with no recently reported acute infections or vaccinations. Only Caucasian adults living in Nashville, Tennessee, USA were represented among the donors. CD4+ T cells were enriched by magnetic negative selection, after which naive cells were positively selected on CD45RA and the negative fraction was taken as the memory subset. Blood was collected by leukapheresis, and PBMCs were isolated by Ficoll-Histopaque density gradient centrifugation and then cryopreserved in liquid nitrogen vapor phase. Analytical flow cytometry was used to check the purity and quantity of every magnetically sorted T cell population. Each sorted fraction had its genomic DNA isolated and then quantified by UV absorbance on a Nanodrop 2000c.

Sequencing input: naive CD4+ T cells from PBMCs. The label giving this sample's cell subset or site can be read as: CD45RA+ positively selected. The source is a man younger than 30 in good health. Some clones in this sample may be carry-over from other donors' samples. The chain links TRBV11-2 with TRBJ1-5; no D segment can be confidently identified. The DNA sequence follows: TGTGCCAGCAGCTTAGCCCAAAATCAGCCCCAGCATTTT. This sequence encodes CASSLAQNQPQHF.